The text below deals with one T cell receptor beta chain. Per germline, CDR1 PRHDT and CDR2 FYEKMQ (reference sequence). V shed 5 bases and J shed 2 bases, with 15 bases lying between them. The CDR3 consists of 15 residues. The record originates from a study of blood T cells in healthy people across ages. Combining a sample-barcoded 5' primer with a J-beta primer mix, a second PCR ran for roughly 7 to 11 cycles. TCRdb called the 5' RACE reads again in MiXCR, with one record for every CDR3 protein. The data contain 920,000 or so distinct CDR3 sequences, 35% to 50% of them singletons. The source of this sequence is a woman aged 55-69 years in good health. V is TRBV13 and J is TRBJ2-5, with D unclear. The sequenced sample consisted of blood. The CDR3 protein is CASSRPEHKQETQYF. CDR3 nucleotide sequence: TGTGCCAGCAGCAGGCCCGAACATAAGCAAGAGACCCAGTACTTC. Looking up the rest from reference TRBV13 and TRBJ2-5 gives the full variable domain: AAGVIQSPRHLIKEKRETATLKCYPIPRHDTVYWYQQGPGQDPQFLISFYEKMQSDKGSIPDRFSAQQFSDYHSELNMSSLELGDSALYFCASSRPEHKQETQYFGPGTRLLVL.